Presented here are 27 T cell receptor beta chains from one specimen sequenced in a study of spatial heterogeneity in lung cancer. Broader study findings: Counts that tracked tumor mutation counts were those of expanded intratumoral alpha and beta TCRs.

Documented time point: sample taken at primary tumor resection. These receptors' antigens are unknown. Each CDR3 protein gets one entry after TCRdb re-called the 5' RACE reads with MiXCR. Here the sample spans 20,000 to 30,000 distinct CDR3 sequences, 8.8% being singletons. The sequences come from lung tumor tissue, collected at surgery. The receptors come from a male donor with early-stage non-small cell lung cancer.

This clonotype was seen many times. The rearrangement uses TRBV12-3 or TRBV12-4 and TRBJ1-1, with 7 bases matching TRBD1. V dropped 8 bases and J dropped 2; count of bases not matched to a gene: 5. The CDR3 length is 13 residues. For the CDR3, the DNA is TGTGCCAGCGCGGGACAGCGAAACACTGAAGCTTTCTTT. It encodes CASAGQRNTEAFF.

The V call is TRBV7-2, the J call TRBJ2-3; D is uncertain. The CDR3 covers 13 residues. CDR1 and CDR2 from the germline V gene are SGHTA and FQGNSA. The V gene lost 0 bases and the J gene lost 6 bases, with 7 bases spanning the gap. The CDR3 region has the DNA TGTGCCAGCAGCTTAGCAGGGTATGATACGCAGTATTTT. It specifies CASSLAGYDTQYF.

The chain recombines TRBV7-9 with TRBJ2-1, with 8 nucleotides matching TRBD2. Germline CDR1 and CDR2: SEHNR and FQNEAQ (reference sequence). The CDR3 consists of 15 residues. V shed 1 base, J shed 5 bases, and the junction held 4 bases outside the gene matches. The CDR3 reads CASSLVAGSNNEQFF. In DNA, the CDR3 is TGTGCCAGCAGCTTAGTAGCGGGGTCAAACAATGAGCAGTTCTTC.

This clonotype came up many times. The chain employs TRBV7-9 and TRBJ2-5; D unresolved. Germline loops: CDR1 SEHNR, CDR2 FQNEAQ (reference sequence). Between the trimmed V and J ends, which lost 4 bases and 4 bases, there was a span of 10 bases. This CDR3 is built from 13 residues. The CDR3 loop reads CASSSYGVETQYF. CDR3 nucleotide sequence: TGTGCCAGCAGCTCCTACGGTGTAGAGACCCAGTACTTC.

This clonotype has a count of ten or more. V is TRBV7-9 and J is TRBJ1-1; D unclear. The germline gives CDR1 SEHNR, CDR2 FQNEAQ (reference sequence). This CDR3 is built from 16 residues. V was shortened by 6 bases and J by 0 bases, with 17 bases between the two germline ends. The CDR3 DNA reads TGTGCCAGCAGTTTGGACTTATTCCTCATGAACACTGAAGCTTTCTTT. Amino acid sequence: CASSLDLFLMNTEAFF. The entire variable domain, with the rest obtained from reference TRBV7-9 and TRBJ1-1, is as follows: DTGVSQNPRHKITKRGQNVTFRCDPISEHNRLYWYRQTLGQGPEFLTYFQNEAQLEKSRLLSDRFSAERPKGSFSTLEIQRTEQGDSAMYLCASSLDLFLMNTEAFFGQGTRLTVV.

This clonotype came up a few times. The CDR3, as DNA: TGTGCCAGCAGACCTCCCGGACAGGGGGCTGACTACGAGCAGTACTTC. Translating it yields CASRPPGQGADYEQYF. V gene TRBV28 combines with J gene TRBJ2-7, with TRBD1 identical over 11 bases. The CDR3 is 16 amino acids. The germline CDR1 and CDR2 sequences are MDHEN and SYDVKM. Losses at the gene ends were 6 bases for V and 3 bases for J; bases not matched to a gene: 10. Full variable domain (outside the CDR3, taken from reference TRBV28 and TRBJ2-7): DVKVTQSSRYLVKRTGEKVFLECVQDMDHENMFWYRQDPGLGLRLIYFSYDVKMKEKGDIPEGYSVSREKKERFSLILESASTNQTSMYLCASRPPGQGADYEQYFGPGTRLTVT.

As regards this clonotype: This may come from a read error, since a much larger clone is one base off. V gene TRBV7-2 combines with J gene TRBJ2-3, with D perhaps matching TRBD1 or TRBD2 (6 bases each). The germline CDR1 and CDR2 sequences are SGHTA and FQGNSA. This CDR3 has 12 amino acids. CDR3 amino acids: CVSSLGGGTQYF. DNA for the CDR3: TGTGTCAGCAGCTTAGGAGGGGGGACGCAGTATTTT.

The chain links TRBV7-8 to TRBJ2-5; D perhaps matches TRBD2 (5 bases). CDR1 SGHVS and CDR2 FQNEAQ come from the germline V gene. This CDR3 comprises 14 residues. The V end was cut by 6 bases, the J end by 5 bases, with 16 bases between. The CDR3 region has the DNA TGTGCCAGCAGGAAGATAGCGCGGGCGGAGACCCAGTACTTC. Protein sequence: CASRKIARAETQYF.

This clonotype showed up many times. The chain carries TRBV6-2 or TRBV6-3 and TRBJ2-7; a weak D match, TRBD1 (5 bases). The CDR3 runs to 14 residues. V lost 7 bases, J lost 3 bases, and 16 bases lay in between. CDR1 MNHEY and CDR2 SVGEGT come from the germline V gene. The CDR3 region is CASTPGAVRYEQYF. As DNA, the CDR3 is TGTGCCAGCACCCCTGGGGCAGTCCGCTACGAGCAGTACTTC.

This clonotype has more than one count but fewer than ten. This chain connects TRBV5-1 to TRBJ2-1; 12 nucleotides align to TRBD2. Trimming cost V 4 bases and J 3 bases; bases outside gene matches: 8. The CDR3 is 17 amino acids. Germline V lookup: CDR1 SGHRS, CDR2 YFSETQ. The CDR3 is CASSANPGLAGYNEQFF. The CDR3 DNA reads as TGCGCCAGCAGCGCTAACCCGGGACTAGCGGGCTACAATGAGCAGTTCTTC.

This clonotype was seen many times. This sequence joins TRBV6-5 and TRBJ1-1; possible D gene TRBD1, 5 bases. The CDR3 consists of 18 residues. V lost 4 bases and J lost 4, with 25 bases in between. Germline V gene data show CDR1 as MNHEY and CDR2 as SVGAGI. DNA of the CDR3: TGTGCCAGCAGTTCCCACGCGTATGGGGGTTCTGTGAGCACTGAAGCTTTCTTT. Translating gives CASSSHAYGGSVSTEAFF.

The chain recombines TRBV5-1 with TRBJ2-5; no reliable D call. This CDR3 spans 11 amino acids. V gave up 5 bases and J gave up 3 bases, with 5 bases separating them. CDR1 SGHRS and CDR2 YFSETQ come from the germline V gene. The CDR3 protein is CASRGEETQYF. DNA for the CDR3: TGCGCCAGCAGGGGCGAAGAGACCCAGTACTTC.

The rearrangement uses TRBV28 and TRBJ2-7, with TRBD2 matching 10 bases. CDR1 is MDHEN and CDR2 is SYDVKM in the germline V gene. The V segment lost 5 bases and the J segment 2 bases; nucleotides outside the gene matches: 6. The CDR3 spans 15 residues. The DNA for the CDR3 is TGTGCCAGCAGTCCAATAGCGGGAGGAGCCTACGAGCAGTACTTC. As protein: CASSPIAGGAYEQYF.

The chain combines TRBV3-1 with TRBJ2-5, with 9 bases aligning to TRBD1. CDR3 length equals 13 residues. With 6 bases clipped from V and 5 bases from J, the junction kept 4 bases outside the gene matches. Germline V CDR1 and CDR2: LGHDT, YNNKEL (reference sequence). CDR3 DNA: TGTGCCAGCAGAAGGACAGGGGTGGAGACCCAGTACTTC. The encoded protein is CASRRTGVETQYF.

This clonotype showed up many times. This rearrangement joins TRBV6-6 to TRBJ1-6; 7 bases are a match to TRBD1. The CDR3 length is 14 residues. J gave up 7 bases and V 6 bases, and 6 bases lay outside the gene matches. Germline CDR1 is MNHNY and CDR2 is SVGAGI (reference sequence). The CDR3 sequence: CASRLDRVNSPLHF. The CDR3 DNA reads TGTGCCAGCAGGCTTGACAGGGTCAATTCACCCCTCCACTTT.

This chain uses TRBV11-2 with TRBJ2-5; the D gene is possibly TRBD2 (6 bases). The CDR3 is 15 residues long. V was cut by 2 bases and J by 4 bases, with 14 bases left in between. Germline CDR1 is SGHAT and CDR2 is FQNNGV. CDR3 nucleotide sequence: TGTGCCAGCAGCTTAACCCCCCGACTAGGAGAGACCCAGTACTTC. This encodes CASSLTPRLGETQYF.

This clonotype has at least ten counts. The chain joins TRBV12-3 or TRBV12-4 to TRBJ2-1, with D perhaps TRBD2 (6 bases). Trimming pared 6 bases from V and 7 bases from J, leaving 16 bases between. The CDR3 totals 14 residues. The CDR3 nucleotides read TGTGCCAGCAGAATGGGACTCCACGGGAATGAGCAGTTCTTC. The encoded protein is CASRMGLHGNEQFF.

This clonotype was seen repeatedly, ten times or more. The CDR3: CASSQEREWWNEQFF. CDR3 coding DNA: TGCGCCAGCAGCCAAGAGCGGGAGTGGTGGAATGAGCAGTTCTTC. The chain combines TRBV4-3 with TRBJ2-1; the match to TRBD2 covers 7 bases. The CDR3 covers 15 residues. Germline V gene lookup returns CDR1 LGHNA and CDR2 YSLEER. Trimming removed 0 bases from V and 7 bases from J; junction bases left unmatched: 6.

This clonotype was counted at least ten times. This sequence joins TRBV20-1 and TRBJ2-3; possibly TRBD2 for D (7 bases). CDR3 length: 15 residues. Trimming removed 5 bases from V and 4 bases from J, with 19 bases in between. CDR1 is DFQATT, CDR2 SNEGSKA, per germline (reference sequence). Written as DNA, the CDR3 is TGCAGTGCTGGCCTACGGGGAGGGGGGCCAGATACGCAGTATTTT. It specifies CSAGLRGGGPDTQYF.

The chain joins TRBV7-9 to TRBJ1-1, with D perhaps TRBD1 (5 bases). With 3 bases removed from V and 0 bases from J, the gap between germline ends came to 14 bases. CDR1 and CDR2 from the germline V gene are SEHNR and FQNEAQ (reference sequence). This CDR3 is built from 16 residues. CDR3 protein: CASSLRWGVMNTEAFF. The CDR3 nucleotides are TGTGCCAGCAGCTTGAGGTGGGGGGTCATGAACACTGAAGCTTTCTTT.

The V and J genes are TRBV29-1 and TRBJ2-7; the D gene is possibly TRBD2 (5 bases). Germline V CDR1 and CDR2: SQVTM, ANQGSEA. CDR3 size: 13 residues. V lost 4 bases and J lost 5, with 15 bases in between. DNA for the CDR3: TGCAGCGTTGCAAGGTCTTGGGAGAACGAGCAGTACTTC. Translation: CSVARSWENEQYF.

This clonotype was counted ten times or more. The chain uses TRBV7-9 and TRBJ2-1, with TRBD2 matching 8 bases. The germline V gene encodes CDR1 SEHNR and CDR2 FQNEAQ (reference sequence). V was clipped by 4 bases and J by 0 bases; unmatched bases: 8. The CDR3 is 17 residues long. CDR3 region: CASSSTGGLSSYNEQFF. For the CDR3, the DNA is TGTGCCAGCAGCTCCACGGGGGGGCTTAGCTCCTACAATGAGCAGTTCTTC.

This clonotype came up many times. V gene TRBV20-1 combines with J gene TRBJ1-5, with 8 nucleotides matching TRBD1. The germline gives CDR1 DFQATT, CDR2 SNEGSKA (reference sequence). The CDR3 is 15 amino acids. The V and J ends lost 5 bases and 6 bases, in that order; junction bases with no gene match: 12. CDR3 in DNA: TGCAGTGCTCCTCGAGGGGGCACAGGGGGTCAGCCCCAGCATTTT. Encoded protein: CSAPRGGTGGQPQHF.

This clonotype was detected a few times. Sequence at one end of the junction differs from germline and may be a read error. V gene TRBV7-2 combines with J gene TRBJ1-3; D is ambiguous. Germline CDR1 is SGHTA and CDR2 is FQGNSA. CDR3 length: 14 residues. CDR3 protein: CASSLSTAGKTIYF. The DNA of the CDR3 is TGTGCCAGCAGCTTAAGCACGGCTGGAAAAACCATATATTTT.

This clonotype showed up just a few times. The chain employs TRBV5-1 and TRBJ1-1; 7 bases map to TRBD1. This CDR3 comprises 15 residues. Germline V gene data show CDR1 as SGHRS and CDR2 as YFSETQ. Germline trimming cut 4 bases from V and 5 bases from J; bases unmatched to any gene: 11. CDR3 in amino acids: CASSVEPGGETEAFF. In DNA form, the CDR3 reads TGCGCCAGCAGCGTAGAGCCAGGGGGAGAGACTGAAGCTTTCTTT.

This clonotype was seen ten or more times. The V and J genes are TRBV6-2 or TRBV6-3 and TRBJ2-7, with 9 bases lining up with TRBD1. Germline-derived CDR1 and CDR2 are MNHEY and SVGEGT. J gave up 4 bases and V 9 bases, and 7 bases lay outside the gene matches. This CDR3 has 13 amino acids. The chain's CDR3 is CASTDRGPYEQYF. In DNA form, the CDR3 reads TGTGCCAGTACGGACAGGGGACCTTACGAGCAGTACTTC.

This clonotype was seen a few times. The chain recombines TRBV30 with TRBJ2-3; TRBD1 matches at 7 bases. Trimming took 4 bases from V and 0 from J; bases not matched to a gene: 7. The CDR3 sequence is 15 residues long. Germline V lookup: CDR1 GTSNPN, CDR2 SVGIG (reference sequence). Here the CDR3 DNA reads TGTGCCTGGAACGGGGCAGGGGGAAGCACAGATACGCAGTATTTT. Translation: CAWNGAGGSTDTQYF.